The next 32 T cell receptor beta chains were all read from a single sample in a study of PD-1 blockade in classical Hodgkin lymphoma. Sequenced by immunoSEQ multiplex PCR; TCRdb stores in-frame clones only, minus some. The sample holds fewer than 35,000 clones; approximately 90% are singletons and the top ten take about 4%. Time point indicated: newly diagnosed, previously untreated cHL patient sample. The specimen sequenced was peripheral blood mononuclear cells (PBMCs). The receptors come from a human donor with classical Hodgkin lymphoma.

The J gene is TRBJ1-1, the V gene TRBV29-1; the match to TRBD1 covers 10 bases. The CDR3 covers 11 residues. Trimming at V came to 7 bases and at J to 4 bases, leaving 0 bases not matched to a gene. Germline CDR1 and CDR2: SQVTM and ANQGSEA. The CDR3 sequence is CSGQGATEAFF. CDR3 DNA sequence: TGCAGCGGACAGGGGGCCACTGAAGCTTTCTTT.

The CDR3 sequence: CAISEGTGGGEQYF. The CDR3 nucleotides read TGTGCCATCAGTGAAGGGACAGGGGGAGGCGAGCAGTACTTC. The gene calls are TRBV10-3 and TRBJ2-7; 11 bases are a match to TRBD1. Germline CDR1 and CDR2: ENHRY and SYGVKD. V dropped 3 bases and J dropped 6; count of bases not matched to a gene: 4. This CDR3 has 14 residues.

This chain uses TRBV19 with TRBJ2-1; 10 nucleotides line up with TRBD2. Germline V gene sequence: CDR1 LNHDA, CDR2 SQIVND (reference sequence). Trimming cost V 2 bases and J 7 bases; bases outside gene matches: 8. The CDR3 totals 16 residues. CDR3 nucleotide sequence: TGTGCCAGTAGTATAAAGTCAAGCGGGAGGGGGAATGAGCAGTTCTTC. This codes for CASSIKSSGRGNEQFF.

The chain is built from TRBV11-2 and TRBJ2-1; D may be TRBD1 (5 bases). V dropped 5 bases and J dropped 5 bases, with 13 bases sitting between them. Germline assignment: CDR1 SGHAT and CDR2 FQNNGV. The CDR3 spans 14 residues. The chain's CDR3 is CASSTLRGHNEQFF. As DNA, the CDR3 is TGTGCCAGCAGCACCCTTAGGGGCCACAATGAGCAGTTCTTC. The variable domain in full, with the rest retrieved from reference TRBV11-2 and TRBJ2-1, is EAGVAQSPRYKIIEKRQSVAFWCNPISGHATLYWYQQILGQGPKLLIQFQNNGVVDDSQLPKDRFSAERLKGVDSTLKIQPAKLEDSAVYLCASSTLRGHNEQFFGPGTRLTVL.

The rearrangement links TRBV19 to TRBJ1-5; D may be TRBD1 (5 bases). Germline assignment: CDR1 LNHDA and CDR2 SQIVND (reference sequence). The CDR3 has 16 residues. V lost 6 bases, J lost 2 bases, and 17 bases lay in between. Here the CDR3 reads CASSPMGGSGNQPQHF. As DNA, the CDR3 is TGTGCCAGTAGCCCAATGGGGGGGTCCGGCAATCAGCCCCAGCATTTT.

This clone appeared a single time. V usage is TRBV11-2 and J usage is TRBJ2-1; D gene ambiguous. Germline assignment: CDR1 SGHAT and CDR2 FQNNGV. This CDR3 spans 12 amino acids. Trimming shortened V by 5 bases and J by 10 bases, and 12 bases separated the two germline ends. The CDR3 loop reads CASSPYQREQFF. In DNA, the CDR3 is TGTGCCAGCAGCCCCTATCAGCGCGAGCAGTTCTTC.

The rearrangement uses TRBV2 and TRBJ2-7; D not certain. With 6 bases removed from V and 2 bases from J, the gap between germline ends came to 5 bases. This CDR3 comprises 11 residues. CDR1 is SNHLY and CDR2 is FYNNEI in the germline V gene. This CDR3 reads CASRQPYEQYF. CDR3 nucleotides: TGTGCCAGCAGGCAGCCCTACGAGCAGTACTTC.

The chain combines TRBV29-1 with TRBJ2-7, with TRBD1 identical over 10 bases. The ends lost 4 bases at V and 7 bases at J; junction bases unmatched: 13. CDR1 SQVTM and CDR2 ANQGSEA come from the germline V gene. The CDR3 has 15 residues. CDR3 sequence: CSVGRPGTGVGEQYF. CDR3 bases: TGCAGCGTTGGCAGGCCCGGGACAGGGGTTGGAGAGCAGTACTTC.

This clone came up once. This chain connects TRBV7-2 to TRBJ2-5; TRBD2 matches at 9 bases. This CDR3 has 14 residues. V was clipped by 1 base and J by 4 bases; unmatched bases: 1. The germline V gene encodes CDR1 SGHTA and CDR2 FQGNSA. The CDR3 is CASSLVLAGETQYF. The DNA for the CDR3 is TGTGCCAGCAGCTTAGTACTAGCGGGAGAGACCCAGTACTTC.

In nucleotides, the CDR3 is TGTGCCAGCGTGCCGGATCCGAACACTGAAGCTTTCTTT. Translated, it gives CASVPDPNTEAFF. The genes are TRBV7-2 and TRBJ1-1, with D hard to call. Germline CDR1 and CDR2: SGHTA and FQGNSA. Between the trimmed V and J ends, which lost 8 bases and 1 base, there was a span of 11 bases. The CDR3 is 13 residues long.

The chain joins TRBV15 to TRBJ2-1; D is ambiguous. Trimming took 5 bases from V and 5 from J, leaving 13 bases between them. The CDR3 loop spans 14 amino acids. Germline CDR1 and CDR2: LNHNV and YYDKDF (reference sequence). The CDR3 region is CATSAQAPHNEQFF. The CDR3 coding sequence is TGTGCCACCAGCGCTCAGGCGCCCCACAATGAGCAGTTCTTC.

The chain links TRBV28 to TRBJ2-7; D might be TRBD1 (6 bases). The germline V and J ends were trimmed by 4 bases and 8 bases, with 15 bases remaining between them. The length of the CDR3 is 13 residues. CDR1 and CDR2 from the germline V gene are MDHEN and SYDVKM. The CDR3 coding sequence is TGTGCCAGCAGTTCTTGGGACACTCCCAAGCAGTACTTC. Translation: CASSSWDTPKQYF.

The V and J genes are TRBV7-3 and TRBJ1-1; the D gene is possibly TRBD1 (5 bases). In germline, CDR1 is SGHTA, CDR2 FQGTGA. The CDR3 runs 15 residues. The V gene lost 0 bases and the J gene lost 1 base, with 9 bases spanning the gap. The CDR3 region is CASSLTGQKNTEAFF. Written as DNA, the CDR3 is TGTGCCAGCAGCTTAACGGGGCAGAAGAACACTGAAGCTTTCTTT.

The chain uses TRBV10-2 and TRBJ2-7; 11 bases are shared with TRBD1. In germline, CDR1 is WSHSY, CDR2 SAAADI. The CDR3 covers 13 residues. The junction had 6 bases not matched to a gene; V was cut back by 7 bases and J by 7 bases. CDR3 in DNA: TGCGCCAGCATGGGACAGGGGGAACGGGAGCAGTACTTC. It yields the protein CASMGQGEREQYF.

The chain combines TRBV28 with TRBJ1-4, with D unclear. The CDR3 has 16 amino acids. Trimming took off 6 bases at V and 0 bases at J, with 14 bases between the two ends. The germline CDR1 and CDR2 sequences are MDHEN and SYDVKM. The CDR3 nucleotides are TGTGCCAGCAGCCTCGACACCGGAGCAACTAATGAAAAACTGTTTTTT. This encodes CASSLDTGATNEKLFF.

The rearrangement links TRBV10-3 to TRBJ2-5; D may be TRBD1 (5 bases). In germline, CDR1 is ENHRY, CDR2 SYGVKD. The CDR3 has 14 residues. The V end lost 4 bases, the J end lost 1 base, and 10 bases lay between the germline ends. CDR3 loop: CAISGQQSQETQYF. The CDR3 DNA reads as TGTGCCATCAGTGGACAGCAGAGCCAAGAGACCCAGTACTTC.

The V gene is TRBV4-2, the J gene TRBJ1-2; D not certain. Trimming removed 5 bases at V and 0 bases at J, with 13 bases between. CDR1 and CDR2 from the germline V gene are LGHNA and YNFKEQ. This CDR3 is built from 15 residues. The CDR3 loop is CASSATSISNYGYTF. Here the CDR3 DNA reads TGTGCCAGCAGCGCCACCTCCATTTCTAACTATGGCTACACCTTC.

The chain carries TRBV10-1 and TRBJ2-1, with D possibly being TRBD2 (5 bases). Trimming took off 0 bases at V and 8 bases at J, with 11 bases between the two ends. The CDR3 extends over 14 amino acids. Germline CDR1 reads WNHNN; CDR2 reads SYGVQD (reference sequence). CDR3 sequence (DNA): TGCGCCAGCAGTGAGTCCAGAGGGTACGATGAGCAGTTCTTC. It is translated as CASSESRGYDEQFF.

V is TRBV5-1 and J is TRBJ2-2; perhaps TRBD1 as D (5 bases). V was trimmed by 7 bases and J by 5 bases, leaving 15 bases between them. Germline assignment: CDR1 SGHRS and CDR2 YFSETQ. This CDR3 is 14 amino acids long. The CDR3 DNA is TGCGCCAGCCGTGAGCAGGGATCTACCGGGGAGCTGTTTTTT. This gives the protein CASREQGSTGELFF.

The J gene is TRBJ2-7, the V gene TRBV7-6, with D possibly being TRBD1 (5 bases). This CDR3 spans 12 amino acids. V was pared by 5 bases and J by 6 bases, with 11 bases between. CDR1 is SGHVS and CDR2 is FNYEAQ in the germline V gene. The CDR3 loop reads CASSRTGREQYF. CDR3 DNA: TGTGCCAGCAGCCGAACAGGTCGCGAGCAGTACTTC.

The chain joins TRBV7-9 to TRBJ2-5, with D uncertain. Germline loops: CDR1 SEHNR, CDR2 FQNEAQ (reference sequence). This CDR3 is built from 15 residues. V was pared by 1 base and J by 5 bases, with 14 bases between. The CDR3 is CASSLGPSGWETQYF. The DNA of the CDR3 is TGTGCCAGCAGCTTAGGACCCTCCGGTTGGGAGACCCAGTACTTC. The complete variable domain, with remaining parts taken from reference TRBV7-9 and TRBJ2-5, reads DTGVSQNPRHKITKRGQNVTFRCDPISEHNRLYWYRQTLGQGPEFLTYFQNEAQLEKSRLLSDRFSAERPKGSFSTLEIQRTEQGDSAMYLCASSLGPSGWETQYFGPGTRLLVL.

V usage is TRBV7-2 and J usage is TRBJ1-1, with 7 bases aligning to TRBD1. Germline CDR1 SGHTA, CDR2 FQGNSA. V was pared by 4 bases and J by 4 bases, with 6 bases of the junction left unmatched. There are 14 residues in the CDR3. Here the CDR3 DNA reads TGTGCCAGCAGCTCGAGGGGGCTTCGCACTGAAGCTTTCTTT. Amino acids: CASSSRGLRTEAFF. Looking up the rest from reference TRBV7-2 and TRBJ1-1 gives the full variable domain: GAGVSQSPSNKVTEKGKDVELRCDPISGHTALYWYRQSLGQGLEFLIYFQGNSAPDKSGLPSDRFSAERTGGSVSTLTIQRTQQEDSAVYLCASSSRGLRTEAFFGQGTRLTVV.

The gene calls are TRBV7-7 and TRBJ2-3; 11 bases fit TRBD2. From germline, CDR1 is SSHAT and CDR2 FNYEAQ (reference sequence). CDR3 length: 16 amino acids. After removal of 4 bases from V and 0 bases from J, the junction contained 3 bases not matched to a gene. The CDR3 loop is CASSSGLAVSTDTQYF. The CDR3 nucleotides are TGTGCCAGCAGCTCGGGACTAGCGGTGAGCACAGATACGCAGTATTTT.

The rearrangement joins TRBV6-1 to TRBJ2-5; TRBD2 agrees at 10 bases. CDR3 length: 14 residues. Germline CDR1 MNHNS, CDR2 SASEGT. J was trimmed by 4 bases and V by 6 bases; bases with no gene match: 5. The CDR3 DNA follows: TGTGCCAGCAGGCCCACTAGCGGGGTAGAGACCCAGTACTTC. Translation: CASRPTSGVETQYF.

The V call is TRBV6-5, the J call TRBJ2-2; 7 bases match TRBD1. In germline, CDR1 is MNHEY, CDR2 SVGAGI. With 0 bases clipped from V and 6 bases from J, the junction kept 7 bases outside the gene matches. The CDR3 spans 16 residues. This chain's CDR3 is CASSYSIWQGAGELFF. CDR3 sequence (DNA): TGTGCCAGCAGTTACTCGATTTGGCAGGGGGCCGGGGAGCTGTTTTTT.

The rearrangement uses TRBV7-9 and TRBJ1-6; D uncertain. CDR1 SEHNR and CDR2 FQNEAQ come from the germline V gene (reference sequence). V was trimmed by 2 bases and J by 5 bases, leaving 7 bases between them. The CDR3 is 14 amino acids. The CDR3 DNA reads as TGTGCCAGCAGCTTAAACATGAATAATTCACCCCTCCACTTT. Translation: CASSLNMNNSPLHF.

The chain couples TRBV27 to TRBJ2-3; D possibly corresponds to TRBD1 (5 bases). The CDR3 consists of 15 residues. Germline V CDR1 and CDR2: MNHEY, SMNVEV (reference sequence). V was cut by 6 bases and J by 6 bases, with 19 bases left in between. CDR3 region: CASSPRVDSKDTQYF. CDR3 sequence (DNA): TGTGCCAGCAGCCCCAGGGTGGATTCCAAGGATACGCAGTATTTT.

The rearrangement uses TRBV7-2 and TRBJ2-3; 16 bases align to TRBD2. The germline CDR1 and CDR2 sequences are SGHTA and FQGNSA. V shed 6 bases and J 1 base; nucleotides not matched to a gene: 10. The CDR3 is 19 residues long. The chain's CDR3 is CASSLSGTSGRAGTDTQYF. CDR3 nucleotide sequence: TGTGCCAGCAGTTTGTCCGGGACTAGCGGGAGGGCTGGCACAGATACGCAGTATTTT.

The chain uses TRBV11-2 and TRBJ2-5; D is possibly TRBD1 (5 bases). Between the trimmed V and J ends, which lost 1 base and 5 bases, there was a span of 5 bases. This CDR3 is 12 amino acids long. From germline, CDR1 is SGHAT and CDR2 FQNNGV. The CDR3 is CASSLAGETQYF. DNA for the CDR3: TGTGCCAGCAGCTTAGCAGGGGAGACCCAGTACTTC.

This clone showed up just once. The rearrangement uses TRBV5-1 and TRBJ2-3, with no clear D. The germline gives CDR1 SGHRS, CDR2 YFSETQ. There are 13 residues in the CDR3. V lost 4 bases and J 0 bases, leaving 6 bases between the germline ends. Here the CDR3 DNA reads TGCGCCAGCAGCGTGACTAGCACAGATACGCAGTATTTT. Its protein product is CASSVTSTDTQYF.

The chain carries TRBV19 and TRBJ1-1, with 10 bases aligning to TRBD1. This CDR3 has 13 residues. Trimming took 5 bases from V and 4 from J; bases not matched to a gene: 1. Germline V lookup: CDR1 LNHDA, CDR2 SQIVND (reference sequence). CDR3 loop: CASSRDRGTEAFF. DNA of the CDR3: TGTGCCAGTAGTCGGGACAGGGGCACTGAAGCTTTCTTT.

V is TRBV19 and J is TRBJ1-4, with unresolved D. This CDR3 contains 14 residues. Trimming removed 10 bases at V and 0 bases at J, with 12 bases between. Germline CDR1 reads LNHDA; CDR2 reads SQIVND (reference sequence). Written as DNA, the CDR3 is TGTGCCACTTCGCAGGACGCAACTAATGAAAAACTGTTTTTT. Its translation: CATSQDATNEKLFF.